This TCR beta chain was identified in a study of blood T cell repertoires in COVID-19. Clones were read by immunoSEQ multiplex PCR, and TCRdb kept only the in-frame ones, dropping some. The sample holds around 200,000 clones; approximately 92% are singletons and the top ten take under 3%. Germline CDR1 is SGHNT and CDR2 is YYREEE (reference sequence). The CDR3 loop spans 16 amino acids. With 0 bases removed from V and 2 bases from J, the gap between germline ends came to 11 bases. The chain links TRBV5-4 to TRBJ1-4; D is unclear. The sequencing sample was made of PBMCs or T cells enriched from blood (not recorded which). This sequence was found in a woman aged 35 to 49 with acute COVID-19. Here the CDR3 reads CASSLDPFGTNEKLFF. The CDR3 DNA reads TGTGCCAGCAGCTTGGACCCCTTTGGCACTAATGAAAAACTGTTTTTT.